The 27 T cell receptor beta chains presented below share a single source sample, sequenced in a study of graft-versus-host responses after intestinal transplantation. Profiled with immunoSEQ multiplex PCR; TCRdb holds only in-frame clones, not every one. The sample holds some 110,000 clones, around nine tenths seen once. These receptors lack a known antigen. The sequencing used unstimulated CD4+ T cells sorted from spleen or lymph node cells, collected before transplant. The receptors originated from a human donor who was the organ donor for an intestinal transplant.

Turning to this clone: The junction departs from the called germline gene at one end, perhaps through a read error. This rearrangement joins TRBV10-3 to TRBJ2-7; 12 nucleotides line up with TRBD2. The CDR3 loop spans 13 amino acids. CDR1 and CDR2 from the germline V gene are ENHRY and SYGVKD. The CDR3 region is CAISGLAGDPLHF. The CDR3 region has the DNA TGTGCCATCAGTGGACTAGCGGGAGACCCCTTGCACTTC.

The chain recombines TRBV10-3 with TRBJ1-1; D gene uncertain. Germline CDR1 is ENHRY and CDR2 is SYGVKD. Trimming stripped 10 bases from V and 8 bases from J, with 17 bases between. This CDR3 region has 12 residues. This CDR3 reads CATRTDGSEAFF. DNA of the CDR3: TGTGCCACGCGGACGGATGGCTCCGAAGCTTTCTTT.

The CDR3 nucleotides are TGTGCCAGCAGCCGGGACACCGGGGAGCTGTTTTTT. It translates to CASSRDTGELFF. The chain employs TRBV7-6 and TRBJ2-2; D gene uncertain. The germline V gene encodes CDR1 SGHVS and CDR2 FNYEAQ. The CDR3 has 12 residues. V lost 5 bases and J 3 bases, leaving 4 bases between the germline ends.

The V call is TRBV6-1, the J call TRBJ1-2, with D unresolved. Trimming cost V 1 base and J 7 bases, with 10 bases left between them. Germline V gene lookup returns CDR1 MNHNS and CDR2 SASEGT. The CDR3 has 13 residues. The CDR3 here is CASSEGIAGGYTF. CDR3 sequence (DNA): TGTGCCAGCAGTGAAGGTATTGCAGGTGGCTACACCTTC.

The V gene is TRBV5-1, the J gene TRBJ1-2; 8 nucleotides agree with TRBD1. The CDR3 is 16 amino acids. Germline V gives CDR1 SGHRS, CDR2 YFSETQ. V lost 0 bases to trimming and J lost 7 bases; unmatched junction nucleotides: 11. CDR3 nucleotides: TGCGCCAGCAGCTTGGCCAAGTTCGTGACAGGGGCTGGCTACACCTTC. It is translated as CASSLAKFVTGAGYTF. Based on the CDR3 plus reference TRBV5-1 and TRBJ1-2, the full variable domain is KAGVTQTPRYLIKTRGQQVTLSCSPISGHRSVSWYQQTPGQGLQFLFEYFSETQRNKGNFPGRFSGRQFSNSRSEMNVSTLELGDSALYLCASSLAKFVTGAGYTFGSGTRLTVV.

In the case of this clone: Sequence at one end of the junction differs from germline and may be a read error. The DNA for the CDR3 is TGTGCCAGCAGTTTAGGCGGACGGGGGCTTTATGAAAAACTGTTTTTT. Translating gives CASSLGGRGLYEKLFF. The rearrangement links TRBV7-2 to TRBJ1-4; D might be TRBD1 (6 bases). The CDR3 loop spans 16 amino acids. Germline CDR1 is SGHTA and CDR2 is FQGNSA.

This rearrangement joins TRBV5-5 to TRBJ1-2; 7 bases align to TRBD1. CDR1 and CDR2 from the germline V gene are SGHKS and YYEKEE (reference sequence). The J segment lost 2 bases and the V segment lost 3 bases, leaving 19 bases of the junction unmatched. The CDR3 has 19 residues. The CDR3 DNA is TGTGCCAGCAGCTGGGGGCTGGGGCACAGGGGTGCCCTGAACTATGGCTACACCTTC. It encodes CASSWGLGHRGALNYGYTF.

This sequence joins TRBV5-5 and TRBJ1-3; D gene uncertain. Trimming took off 2 bases at V and 2 bases at J, with 8 bases between the two ends. Germline-derived CDR1 and CDR2 are SGHKS and YYEKEE (reference sequence). This CDR3 is 14 amino acids long. The CDR3 DNA reads as TGTGCCAGCAGCTTTGGGGTAACTGGAAACACCATATATTTT. Translation: CASSFGVTGNTIYF. The variable domain in full, completed from reference TRBV5-5 and TRBJ1-3, reads DAGVTQSPTHLIKTRGQQVTLRCSPISGHKSVSWYQQVLGQGPQFIFQYYEKEERGRGNFPDRFSARQFPNYSSELNVNALLLGDSALYLCASSFGVTGNTIYFGEGSWLTVV.

This chain links TRBV5-5 with TRBJ2-7; D is perhaps TRBD2 (6 bases). CDR1 is SGHKS and CDR2 is YYEKEE in the germline V gene (reference sequence). This CDR3 is 16 amino acids long. Deletions cut 4 bases from V and 5 bases from J, with 22 bases between. The CDR3 region is CASSPGPGEVENEQYF. Here the CDR3 DNA reads TGTGCCAGCAGCCCGGGACCGGGGGAGGTTGAGAACGAGCAGTACTTC.

The chain combines TRBV25-1 with TRBJ2-2, with D maybe TRBD2 (6 bases). Trimming cost V 8 bases and J 2 bases, with 9 bases left between them. CDR1 is MGHDK and CDR2 is SYGVNS in the germline V gene. The CDR3 sequence is 13 residues long. CDR3 region: CASAGLNTGELFF. The CDR3 DNA reads TGTGCCAGCGCGGGACTTAACACCGGGGAGCTGTTTTTT. The whole variable domain, remainder taken from reference TRBV25-1 and TRBJ2-2, is EADIYQTPRYLVIGTGKKITLECSQTMGHDKMYWYQQDPGMELHLIHYSYGVNSTEKGDLSSESTVSRIRTEHFPLTLESARPSHTSQYLCASAGLNTGELFFGEGSRLTVL.

V usage is TRBV27 and J usage is TRBJ2-5; D uncertain. The DNA end is more similar to TRBJ2-7, so the J call may be wrong. The CDR3 contains 13 residues. CDR1 and CDR2 (germline): MNHEY, SMNVEV (reference sequence). The CDR3 reads CASSLPGTYEQYF. Here the CDR3 DNA reads TGTGCCAGCAGTTTGCCAGGAACCTACGAGCAGTACTTC.

This clone was detected a few times. The chain couples TRBV14 to TRBJ1-3, with D tentatively TRBD1 (5 bases). CDR3 size: 15 residues. V was pared by 1 base and J by 1 base, with 8 bases between. Germline V CDR1 and CDR2: SGHDN, FVKESK. The CDR3 region has the DNA TGTGCCAGCAGCCAAGGGACAAAATCTGGAAACACCATATATTTT. Its translation: CASSQGTKSGNTIYF.

For this clone: Other nucleotide sequences from this sample produce the same CDR3. This chain uses TRBV6-6 with TRBJ2-5, with D unresolved. Germline V CDR1 and CDR2: MNHNY, SVGAGI (reference sequence). This CDR3 region has 12 residues. V was cut by 2 bases and J by 1 base, with 2 bases left in between. The CDR3 bases are TGTGCCAGCAGTTACCCCCAAGAGACCCAGTACTTC. It specifies CASSYPQETQYF.

This chain links TRBV6-6 with TRBJ2-3; D gene ambiguous. Germline V gene data show CDR1 as MNHNY and CDR2 as SVGAGI (reference sequence). The CDR3 is 14 residues long. V shed 5 bases and J shed 0 bases, with 9 bases lying between them. The CDR3 DNA reads TGTGCCAGCAGTCCCCGATCTAGCACAGATACGCAGTATTTT. Protein sequence: CASSPRSSTDTQYF.

As regards this clone: The identical CDR3 is also encoded by other nucleotide sequences in the sample. J is TRBJ2-2 and V is TRBV18; maybe TRBD2 (6 bases). The CDR3 loop spans 15 amino acids. Germline-derived CDR1 and CDR2 are KGHSH and LQKENI. The V gene lost 3 bases and the J gene lost 0 bases, with 8 bases spanning the gap. The CDR3 DNA reads TGTGCCAGCTCACCGGGCGGGGCGAACACCGGGGAGCTGTTTTTT. Translating it yields CASSPGGANTGELFF. Based on the CDR3 plus reference TRBV18 and TRBJ2-2, the full variable domain is NAGVMQNPRHLVRRRGQEARLRCSPMKGHSHVYWYRQLPEEGLKFMVYLQKENIIDESGMPKERFSAEFPKEGPSILRIQQVVRGDSAAYFCASSPGGANTGELFFGEGSRLTVL.

This clone has only one observation. The chain carries TRBV2 and TRBJ2-7, with 7 bases identical to TRBD1. Germline lookup yields CDR1 SNHLY and CDR2 FYNNEI. This CDR3 is 16 amino acids long. V lost 6 bases to trimming and J lost 7 bases; unmatched junction nucleotides: 18. The CDR3 region has the DNA TGTGCCAGCAGGCTTGACAGGGTTTGGGGACGGGGAGAGCAGTACTTC. Encoded protein: CASRLDRVWGRGEQYF.

The genes are TRBV4-1 and TRBJ2-7; a weak D match, TRBD1 (5 bases). Looked up from germline, CDR1 is MGHRA and CDR2 is YSYEKL. The CDR3 sequence is 16 residues long. Trimming left V 6 bases short and J 0 bases short, with 18 bases between. CDR3 coding DNA: TGCGCCAGCAGGCGGACCTTAGGGGAACTCTCCTACGAGCAGTACTTC. This encodes CASRRTLGELSYEQYF.

In this sample, this clone turned up a few times. This chain joins TRBV5-1 and TRBJ1-3, with D possibly TRBD1 on 6 matching bases. The V gene lost 4 bases and the J gene lost 0 bases, with 8 bases spanning the gap. The germline V gene has CDR1 SGHRS and CDR2 YFSETQ. The CDR3 contains 14 residues. CDR3 bases: TGCGCCAGCAGCCCGGACAGCTCTGGAAACACCATATATTTT. This encodes CASSPDSSGNTIYF.

The V call is TRBV11-2, the J call TRBJ2-7, with TRBD2 identical over 10 bases. The trim removed 1 base at V and 5 bases at J, leaving 11 bases unmatched. Per germline, CDR1 SGHAT and CDR2 FQNNGV. The CDR3 spans 17 residues. The CDR3 region has the DNA TGTGCCAGCAGCTTAGGACACAGACTAGCGGGTCAGGACGAGCAGTACTTC. This encodes CASSLGHRLAGQDEQYF.

This chain links TRBV15 with TRBJ2-3; D tentatively fits TRBD1 or TRBD2 (6 bases each). V dropped 8 bases and J dropped 6 bases, with 18 bases sitting between them. From germline, CDR1 is LNHNV and CDR2 YYDKDF (reference sequence). The CDR3 is 14 residues long. The CDR3 nucleotides read TGTGCCACCGGACAGCGGAGGGCTCCTGATACGCAGTATTTT. Translated: CATGQRRAPDTQYF.

This chain joins TRBV12-5 and TRBJ2-7, with 12 bases fitting TRBD1. This CDR3 spans 16 amino acids. CDR1 LGHNT and CDR2 FRNRAP come from the germline V gene. With V trimmed by 0 bases and J by 4 bases, 4 bases remained unmatched. CDR3 DNA: TGTGCTAGTGGTTTGGTACTGGGACAGGGGGCGTACGAGCAGTACTTC. It specifies CASGLVLGQGAYEQYF. Complete variable domain (other parts from reference TRBV12-5 and TRBJ2-7): DARVTQTPRHKVTEMGQEVTMRCQPILGHNTVFWYRQTMMQGLELLAYFRNRAPLDDSGMPKDRFSAEMPDATLATLKIQPSEPRDSAVYFCASGLVLGQGAYEQYFGPGTRLTVT.

This chain uses TRBV30 with TRBJ1-2; 9 bases map to TRBD1. The CDR3 runs 14 residues. The germline gives CDR1 GTSNPN, CDR2 SVGIG (reference sequence). Unmatched junction bases numbered 10, after V lost 6 bases and J lost 5 bases. As DNA, the CDR3 is TGTGCCTGCCAACGACAGGGGGAAACTTATGGCTACACCTTC. Its translation: CACQRQGETYGYTF.

This clone was found once. The chain joins TRBV5-4 to TRBJ2-5; the D is unclear. The CDR3 is made up of 15 amino acids. CDR1 and CDR2 from the germline V gene are SGHNT and YYREEE (reference sequence). The V gene lost 4 bases and the J gene lost 1 base, with 14 bases spanning the gap. The CDR3 region has the DNA TGTGCCAGCAGCCAAGGGCGGCCTAGCCAAGAGACCCAGTACTTC. Its translation is CASSQGRPSQETQYF.

The CDR3 sequence: CASSSDTGGNEKLFF. The CDR3 DNA is TGTGCCAGCAGCTCCGACACGGGGGGTAATGAAAAACTGTTTTTT. J is TRBJ1-4 and V is TRBV7-2; D may be TRBD1 (5 bases). The CDR3 spans 15 residues. V lost 4 bases, J lost 4 bases, and 13 bases lay in between. Germline CDR1 SGHTA, CDR2 FQGNSA.

This clone was recorded a few times. The genes are TRBV28 and TRBJ2-7; D unresolved. This CDR3 has 14 amino acids. From germline, CDR1 is MDHEN and CDR2 SYDVKM. V was shortened by 6 bases and J by 1 base, with 13 bases between the two germline ends. In DNA form, the CDR3 reads TGTGCCAGCAGAAAACGGATGGGATCCTACGAGCAGTACTTC. It translates to CASRKRMGSYEQYF.

V gene TRBV6-1 combines with J gene TRBJ2-7; TRBD2 aligns across 14 bases. J was trimmed by 5 bases and V by 3 bases; bases with no gene match: 3. CDR3 length equals 15 residues. Germline V gene data show CDR1 as MNHNS and CDR2 as SASEGT. For the CDR3, the DNA is TGTGCCAGCAGTGATGGGACTAGCGGGAGCCACGAGCAGTACTTC. This encodes CASSDGTSGSHEQYF.

The V call is TRBV2, the J call TRBJ2-1; 8 nucleotides align to TRBD1. Germline V gene lookup returns CDR1 SNHLY and CDR2 FYNNEI. With V trimmed by 2 bases and J by 7 bases, 10 bases remained unmatched. The CDR3 covers 16 residues. This CDR3 reads CASSETDRDFGNEQFF. The DNA of the CDR3 is TGTGCCAGCAGTGAAACGGACAGGGATTTCGGGAATGAGCAGTTCTTC. Combining the CDR3 with reference TRBV2 and TRBJ2-1 gives the whole variable domain EPEVTQTPSHQVTQMGQEVILRCVPISNHLYFYWYRQILGQKVEFLVSFYNNEISEKSEIFDDQFSVERPDGSNFTLKIRSTKLEDSAMYFCASSETDRDFGNEQFFGPGTRLTVL.